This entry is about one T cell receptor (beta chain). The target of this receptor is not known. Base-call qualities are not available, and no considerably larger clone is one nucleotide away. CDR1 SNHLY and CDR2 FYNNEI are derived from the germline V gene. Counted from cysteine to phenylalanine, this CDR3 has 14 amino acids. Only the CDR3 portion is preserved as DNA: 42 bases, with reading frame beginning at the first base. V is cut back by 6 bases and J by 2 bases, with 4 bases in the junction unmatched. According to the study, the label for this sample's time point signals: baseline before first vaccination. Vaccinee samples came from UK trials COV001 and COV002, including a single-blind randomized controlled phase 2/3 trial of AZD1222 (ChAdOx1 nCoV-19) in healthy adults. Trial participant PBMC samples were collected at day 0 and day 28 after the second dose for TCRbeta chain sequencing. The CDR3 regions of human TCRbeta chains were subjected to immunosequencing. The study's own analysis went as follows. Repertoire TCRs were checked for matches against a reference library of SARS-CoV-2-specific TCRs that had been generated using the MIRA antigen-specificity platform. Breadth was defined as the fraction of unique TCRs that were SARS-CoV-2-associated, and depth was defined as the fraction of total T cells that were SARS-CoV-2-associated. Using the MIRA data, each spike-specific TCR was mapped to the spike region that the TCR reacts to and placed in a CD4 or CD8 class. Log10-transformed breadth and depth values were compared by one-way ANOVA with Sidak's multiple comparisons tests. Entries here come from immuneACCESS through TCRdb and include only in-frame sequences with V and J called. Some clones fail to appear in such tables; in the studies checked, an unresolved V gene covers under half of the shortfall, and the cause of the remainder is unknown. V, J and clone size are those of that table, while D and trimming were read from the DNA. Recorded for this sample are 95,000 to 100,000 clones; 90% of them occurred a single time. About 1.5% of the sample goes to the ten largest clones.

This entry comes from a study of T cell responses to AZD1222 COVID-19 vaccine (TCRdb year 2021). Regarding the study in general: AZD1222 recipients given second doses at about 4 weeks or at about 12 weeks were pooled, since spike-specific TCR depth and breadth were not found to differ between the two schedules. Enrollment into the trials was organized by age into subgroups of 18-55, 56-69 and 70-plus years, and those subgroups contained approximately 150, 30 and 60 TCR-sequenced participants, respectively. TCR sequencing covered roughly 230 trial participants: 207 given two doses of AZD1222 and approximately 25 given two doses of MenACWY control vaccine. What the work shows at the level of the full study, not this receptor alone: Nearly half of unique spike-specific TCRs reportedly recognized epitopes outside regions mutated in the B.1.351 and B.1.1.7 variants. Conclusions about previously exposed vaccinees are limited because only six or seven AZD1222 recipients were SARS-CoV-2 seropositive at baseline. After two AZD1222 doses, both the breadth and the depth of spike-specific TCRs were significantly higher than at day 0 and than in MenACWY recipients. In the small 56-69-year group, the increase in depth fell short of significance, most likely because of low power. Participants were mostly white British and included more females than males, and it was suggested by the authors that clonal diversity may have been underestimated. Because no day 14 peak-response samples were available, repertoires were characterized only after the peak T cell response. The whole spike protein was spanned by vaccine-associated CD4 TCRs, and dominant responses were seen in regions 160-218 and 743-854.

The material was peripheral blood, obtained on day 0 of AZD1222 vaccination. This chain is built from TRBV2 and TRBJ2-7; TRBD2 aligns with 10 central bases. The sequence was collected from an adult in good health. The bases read TGTGCCAGCAGCCGACTAGCGGGTCCCTACGAGCAGTACTTC. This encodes CASSRLAGPYEQYF. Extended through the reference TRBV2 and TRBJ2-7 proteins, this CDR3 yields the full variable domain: EPEVTQTPSHQVTQMGQEVILRCVPISNHLYFYWYRQILGQKVEFLVSFYNNEISEKSEIFDDQFSVERPDGSNFTLKIRSTKLEDSAMYFCASSRLAGPYEQYFGPGTRLTVT.